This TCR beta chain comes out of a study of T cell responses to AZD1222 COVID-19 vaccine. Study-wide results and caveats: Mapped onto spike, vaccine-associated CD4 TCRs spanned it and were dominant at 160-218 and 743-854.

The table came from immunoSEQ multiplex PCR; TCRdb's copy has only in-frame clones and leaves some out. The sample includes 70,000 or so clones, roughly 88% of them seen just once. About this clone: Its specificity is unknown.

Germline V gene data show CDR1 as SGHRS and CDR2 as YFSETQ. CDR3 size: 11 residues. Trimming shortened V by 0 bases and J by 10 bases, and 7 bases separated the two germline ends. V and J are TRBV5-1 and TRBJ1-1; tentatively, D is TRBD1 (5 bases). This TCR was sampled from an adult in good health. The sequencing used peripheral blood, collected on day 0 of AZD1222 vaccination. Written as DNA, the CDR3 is TGCGCCAGCAGCTTGGAGGGGACAGCTTTCTTT. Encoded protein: CASSLEGTAFF.